Listed below are T cell receptor beta chains from one sample, sequenced in a study of CD8 T cells in ankylosing spondylitis. From the 5' RACE reads, TCRdb called clonotypes with MiXCR, one entry per CDR3 protein. This table holds fewer than 500,000 distinct CDR3 sequences, around 24% found once. The material sequenced was blood, either unsorted or a sorted T cell fraction (not recorded which). The receptors derive from a male donor with ankylosing spondylitis. Each CDR3 is given with its conserved first and last residue. The order of the fields is D gene, J gene, clone size, V gene, CDR3 DNA, CDR3 protein. D genes are given only for firm matches. Not every row has a clone size; where given, it reads once, few, many or a size class.

D: TRBD1; J: TRBJ2-3; size: NA; V: TRBV5-1; DNA: TGCGCCAGCAGCATCCGACAGGGGGCGAGTGCAGATACGCAGTATTTT; CDR3: CASSIRQGASADTQYF
D: NA; J: TRBJ2-3; size: NA; V: TRBV5-1; DNA: TGCGCCAGCAGCCCGCAGGCGAACACAGATACGCAGTATTTT; CDR3: CASSPQANTDTQYF
D: NA; J: TRBJ2-5; size: few; V: TRBV6-5; DNA: TGTGTCGCAGGGGTTCAAGAGACCCAGTACTTC; CDR3: CVAGVQETQYF
D: TRBD2; J: TRBJ2-7; size: few; V: TRBV13; DNA: TGTGCCAGCAGCTTAGGCCTCGGGAGGTCCTACGAGCAGTACTTC; CDR3: CASSLGLGRSYEQYF
D: NA; J: TRBJ2-2; size: NA; V: TRBV5-1; DNA: TGCGCCAGCAGCTTGGCACAGGGCTCCACCGGGGAGCTGTTTTTT; CDR3: CASSLAQGSTGELFF
D: NA; J: TRBJ1-2; size: few; V: TRBV7-2; DNA: TGTGCCAGCAGCTTAGGCCGGGACCTCTATGGCTACACCTTC; CDR3: CASSLGRDLYGYTF
D: TRBD2; J: TRBJ2-1; size: NA; V: TRBV5-1; DNA: TGCGCCAGCAGAGCGGGGGCGAGCTCCTACAATGAGCAGTTCTTC; CDR3: CASRAGASSYNEQFF
D: NA; J: TRBJ2-3; size: NA; V: TRBV7-6; DNA: TGTGCCAGCAGCTTAGTCCCTCAGCTCACAGATACGCAGTATTTT; CDR3: CASSLVPQLTDTQYF
D: NA; J: TRBJ2-3; size: NA; V: TRBV11-3; DNA: TGTGCCAGCAGCTTAGCAGGGTGGGTCACAGATACGCAGTATTTT; CDR3: CASSLAGWVTDTQYF
D: NA; J: TRBJ2-7; size: NA; V: TRBV12-3/TRBV12-4; DNA: TGTGCCAGCAGTTTCCAGGGGTATAGCTCCTACGAGCAGTACTTC; CDR3: CASSFQGYSSYEQYF
D: TRBD2; J: TRBJ2-1; size: NA; V: TRBV6-1; DNA: TGTGCCAGCAATCCATCCGGGACTAACAATGAGCAGTTCTTC; CDR3: CASNPSGTNNEQFF
D: TRBD1; J: TRBJ2-4; size: NA; V: TRBV24-1; DNA: TGTGCCACCAGTGATAGGGACAGCGGATCTTTAGGAAACATTCAGTACTTC; CDR3: CATSDRDSGSLGNIQYF
D: NA; J: TRBJ1-2; size: few; V: TRBV4-2; DNA: TGTGCCAGCAGCCAAGGACCCGACAGCGGCTCTTATGGCTACACCTTC; CDR3: CASSQGPDSGSYGYTF
D: NA; J: TRBJ1-2; size: NA; V: TRBV20-1; DNA: TGCAGTGCCGCGTTATTGGGGGCTTATGACTATGGCTACACCTTC; CDR3: CSAALLGAYDYGYTF
D: NA; J: TRBJ2-1; size: NA; V: TRBV7-3; DNA: TGTGCCAGCAGCTCACACCAGGGCCCCTTGAATGAGCAGTTCTTC; CDR3: CASSSHQGPLNEQFF
D: NA; J: TRBJ1-5; size: NA; V: TRBV29-1; DNA: TGCAGCGTTCGACACAATAATCAGCCCCAGCATTTT; CDR3: CSVRHNNQPQHF
D: NA; J: TRBJ2-1; size: many; V: TRBV25-1; DNA: TGTGCCAGCAGGGACTACAACAATGAGCAGTTCTTC; CDR3: CASRDYNNEQFF
D: NA; J: TRBJ2-2; size: few; V: TRBV28; DNA: TGTGCCAGCAGGCCCTTGACAGGTGACACCGGGGAGCTGTTTTTT; CDR3: CASRPLTGDTGELFF
D: NA; J: TRBJ2-3; size: NA; V: TRBV5-1; DNA: TGCGCCAGCAGCTTGGAGGGATGGGGAGATACGCAGTATTTT; CDR3: CASSLEGWGDTQYF
D: NA; J: TRBJ2-4; size: NA; V: TRBV7-2; DNA: TGTGCCAGCACCTTACAGATGGGAAACATTCAGTACTTC; CDR3: CASTLQMGNIQYF
D: TRBD1; J: TRBJ1-1; size: NA; V: TRBV2; DNA: TGTGCCAGCAAAGGGGACAGGGGGTTAGCGCTTGGCACTGAAGCTTTCTTT; CDR3: CASKGDRGLALGTEAFF
D: TRBD2; J: TRBJ2-1; size: NA; V: TRBV20-1; DNA: TGCAGTGCTTGGACTAGCGGGAGGGCCGTGAGGAATGAGCAGTTCTTC; CDR3: CSAWTSGRAVRNEQFF
D: NA; J: TRBJ2-6; size: NA; V: TRBV12-3/TRBV12-4; DNA: TGTGCCAGCCGGAGGACAATCGACTCTGGGGCCAACGTCCTGACTTTC; CDR3: CASRRTIDSGANVLTF
D: TRBD1; J: TRBJ2-5; size: few; V: TRBV2; DNA: TGTGCCAGCAGTCAATTTGGACAGGGGGCTGGGGAGACCCAGTACTTC; CDR3: CASSQFGQGAGETQYF
D: TRBD1; J: TRBJ1-1; size: few; V: TRBV5-1; DNA: TGCGCCAGCAGCTTAGGGGGGACAGAGGGGACTGAAGCTTTCTTT; CDR3: CASSLGGTEGTEAFF
D: NA; J: TRBJ1-1; size: few; V: TRBV11-2; DNA: TGTGCCAGCAGCTTAGATCAGTGGGGGTTCGCTGAAGCTTTCTTT; CDR3: CASSLDQWGFAEAFF
D: NA; J: TRBJ2-7; size: NA; V: TRBV12-5; DNA: TGTGCAGCTAGAAGGGGGACGTTGGGATACGAGCAGTACTTC; CDR3: CAARRGTLGYEQYF
D: NA; J: TRBJ1-2; size: NA; V: TRBV7-2; DNA: TGTGCCAGCAGCTTAGCCCCGGTCCCCCCCGGCTACACCTTC; CDR3: CASSLAPVPPGYTF
D: TRBD2; J: TRBJ2-1; size: few; V: TRBV20-1; DNA: TGCAGTGCTAGCGCTAGCGGGGCCTACAATGAGCAGTTCTTC; CDR3: CSASASGAYNEQFF
D: NA; J: TRBJ1-6; size: few; V: TRBV5-1; DNA: TGCGCCAGCACGCCGGGAGGGGAGGGTCCCCTCCACTTT; CDR3: CASTPGGEGPLHF
D: NA; J: TRBJ2-3; size: few; V: TRBV10-3; DNA: TGTGCCATCACCCCGGGAAAGGCCACAGATACGCAGTATTTT; CDR3: CAITPGKATDTQYF
D: NA; J: TRBJ1-2; size: few; V: TRBV20-1; DNA: TGCAGTGCTATCAGGGGCAGGGATGGCTACACCTTC; CDR3: CSAIRGRDGYTF
D: TRBD2; J: TRBJ2-1; size: NA; V: TRBV3-1; DNA: TGTGCCAGCAGCCGGATGACTAGCGGGGTCAATGAGCAGTTCTTC; CDR3: CASSRMTSGVNEQFF
D: TRBD1; J: TRBJ2-2; size: few; V: TRBV29-1; DNA: TGCAGCGTTGTGGGACAGGACTACACCGGGGAGCTGTTTTTT; CDR3: CSVVGQDYTGELFF
D: NA; J: TRBJ2-1; size: NA; V: TRBV4-2; DNA: TGTGCCAGCAGCACGGGTTCGCGGGATGACAATGAGCAGTTCTTC; CDR3: CASSTGSRDDNEQFF
D: TRBD1; J: TRBJ1-6; size: NA; V: TRBV4-1; DNA: TGCGCCAGCAGCCAAGAACCACCGGGACAGGGGACCAGCTCCTATAATTCACCCCTCCACTTT; CDR3: CASSQEPPGQGTSSYNSPLHF
D: NA; J: TRBJ2-3; size: NA; V: TRBV7-9; DNA: TGTGCCAGCAGCTTAATTGTGTTCGCGGCAGATACGCAGTATTTT; CDR3: CASSLIVFAADTQYF
D: NA; J: TRBJ1-5; size: few; V: TRBV24-1; DNA: TGTGCCACCAGTGTTGTCAGCAGCAATCAGCCCCAGCATTTT; CDR3: CATSVVSSNQPQHF